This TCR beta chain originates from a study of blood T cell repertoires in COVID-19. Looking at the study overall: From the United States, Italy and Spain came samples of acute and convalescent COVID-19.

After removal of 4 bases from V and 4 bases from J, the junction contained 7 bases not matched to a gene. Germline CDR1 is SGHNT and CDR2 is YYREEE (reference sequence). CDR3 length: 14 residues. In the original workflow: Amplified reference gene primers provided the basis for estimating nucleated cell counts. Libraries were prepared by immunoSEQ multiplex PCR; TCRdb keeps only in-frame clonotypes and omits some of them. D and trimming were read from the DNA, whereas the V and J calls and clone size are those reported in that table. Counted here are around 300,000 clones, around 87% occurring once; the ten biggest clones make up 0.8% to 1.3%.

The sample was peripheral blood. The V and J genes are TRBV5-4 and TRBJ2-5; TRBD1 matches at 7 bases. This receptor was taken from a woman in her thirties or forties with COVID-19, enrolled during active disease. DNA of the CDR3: TGTGCCAGCAGCAACCGACAGGGAAGAGAGACCCAGTACTTC. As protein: CASSNRQGRETQYF.